This T cell receptor (beta chain) was retrieved from a study of T-cell reconstitution after alpha-beta-depleted transplantation in children (dated by TCRdb to 2015 to 2016). For the study in its entirety: Using TCR repertoire profiling, the study quantitatively followed how T-cell immune reconstitution unfolded in children after TCRalphabeta/CD19-depleted allogeneic hematopoietic cell transplantation. Overall results and qualifications from the work: Over subsequent months, a decline in hyperexpanded clone frequencies was noted, and after one year, T-cell counts and TCRbeta diversity were mostly ascribed to newly produced T cells. In some patients, the high TCRbeta diversity seen at day 60 was put down to recipient T cells and intrathymic progenitors that had survived conditioning. Apparently early alphabetaT-cell count recovery about two months after transplant reportedly relied on only several hundred rapidly expanded clones derived from non-depleted graft cells.

Reading the label with the study, this specimen's treatment or condition is: allogeneic hematopoietic cell transplantation with graft depleted of TCRalphabeta T cells and CD19 B cells. The children who served as transplant recipients had been given grafts of TCRalphabeta/CD19-depleted allogeneic hematopoietic cells. This clonotype was recorded a few times. The clone's antigen remains unknown. Base qualities are missing; no much larger clone stands one base away. Libraries were prepared through PCR. The instrument given in TCRdb is Illumina HiSeq 2500. Molecular barcoding was employed in the preparation of TCR libraries, with unique molecular identifiers being used to normalize TCRbeta repertoire quantification. Using fastp at Q25 and MiXCR, TCRdb reprocessed the public reads and kept productive beta chains. Rows matching on CDR3 protein sequence are summarized as one entry with the most common DNA and genes. Here the sample has 580,000 or so distinct CDR3 sequences; approximately 22% occur a single time. The ten largest clones take up 13% to 15% of the sample.

In the germline V gene, CDR1 corresponds to SGHTA and CDR2 to FQGNSA. V sheds 5 bases and J sheds 6 bases, leaving 14 bases between their ends. The CDR3 sequence holds 13 residues, the cysteine and phenylalanine included. Left in the record is the CDR3 DNA by itself, 39 bases read in frame from the first base. The rearrangement combines TRBV7-2 with TRBJ2-7; no D gene can be assigned with confidence. The sample was PBMCs, mostly from graft donor cells, taken 360 days after TCRalphabeta/CD19-depleted stem cell transplant. The source is a boy less than two years old who had a stem cell transplant for acute myeloid leukemia, so the T cells may come from the graft donor. The CDR3 protein sequence reads: CASSNLGPPEQYF. The DNA is TGTGCCAGCAGCAACCTGGGCCCTCCCGAGCAGTACTTC.